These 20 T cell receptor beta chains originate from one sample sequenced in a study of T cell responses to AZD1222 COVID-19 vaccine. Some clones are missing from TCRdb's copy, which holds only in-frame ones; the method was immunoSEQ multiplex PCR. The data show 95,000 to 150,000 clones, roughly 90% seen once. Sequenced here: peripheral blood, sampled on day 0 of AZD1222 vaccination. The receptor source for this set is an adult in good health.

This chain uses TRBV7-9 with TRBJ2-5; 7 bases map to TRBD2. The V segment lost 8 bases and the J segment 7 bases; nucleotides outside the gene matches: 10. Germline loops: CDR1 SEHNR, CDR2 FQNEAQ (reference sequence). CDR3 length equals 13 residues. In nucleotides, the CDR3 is TGTGCCAGCGGCGGGAGCCTGATTGGGACCCAGTACTTC. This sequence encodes CASGGSLIGTQYF.

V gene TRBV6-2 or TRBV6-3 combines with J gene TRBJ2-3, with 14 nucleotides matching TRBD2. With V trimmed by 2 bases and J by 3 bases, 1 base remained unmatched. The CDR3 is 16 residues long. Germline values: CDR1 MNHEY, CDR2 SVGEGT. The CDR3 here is CASSYRLAGGTDTQYF. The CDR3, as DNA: TGTGCCAGCAGTTACCGACTAGCGGGGGGGACAGATACGCAGTATTTT.

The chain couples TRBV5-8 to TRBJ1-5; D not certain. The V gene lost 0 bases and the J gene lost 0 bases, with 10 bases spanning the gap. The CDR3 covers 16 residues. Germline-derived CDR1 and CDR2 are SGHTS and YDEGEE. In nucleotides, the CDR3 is TGTGCCAGCAGCTTGGTTTGGGGTGATAGCAATCAGCCCCAGCATTTT. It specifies CASSLVWGDSNQPQHF.

This CDR3 reads CASHTGASNYGYTF. The DNA of the CDR3 is TGTGCCAGCCATACAGGGGCCTCCAACTATGGCTACACCTTC. This rearrangement joins TRBV28 to TRBJ1-2, with 7 bases fitting TRBD1. The length of the CDR3 is 14 residues. Germline values: CDR1 MDHEN, CDR2 SYDVKM. The ends lost 8 bases at V and 2 bases at J; junction bases unmatched: 8.

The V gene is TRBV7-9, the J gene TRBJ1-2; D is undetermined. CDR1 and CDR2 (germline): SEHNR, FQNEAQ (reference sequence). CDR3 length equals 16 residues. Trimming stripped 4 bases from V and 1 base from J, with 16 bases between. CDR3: CASSSGRVVINYGYTF. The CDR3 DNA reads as TGTGCCAGCAGCTCCGGTAGAGTGGTTATTAACTATGGCTACACCTTC.

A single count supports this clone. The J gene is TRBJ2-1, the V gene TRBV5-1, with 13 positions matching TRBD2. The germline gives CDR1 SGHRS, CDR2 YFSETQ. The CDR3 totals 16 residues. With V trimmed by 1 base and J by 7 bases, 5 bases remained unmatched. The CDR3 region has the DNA TGCGCCAGCAGCTTGACGTGGACTAGCGGGAGAAATGAGCAGTTCTTC. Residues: CASSLTWTSGRNEQFF.

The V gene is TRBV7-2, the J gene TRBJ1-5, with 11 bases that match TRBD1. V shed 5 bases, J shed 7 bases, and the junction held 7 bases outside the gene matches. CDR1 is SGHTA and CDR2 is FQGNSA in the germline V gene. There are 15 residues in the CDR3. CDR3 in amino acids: CASSPDRGQKQPQHF. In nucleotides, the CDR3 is TGTGCCAGCAGCCCGGACAGGGGGCAAAAACAGCCCCAGCATTTT.

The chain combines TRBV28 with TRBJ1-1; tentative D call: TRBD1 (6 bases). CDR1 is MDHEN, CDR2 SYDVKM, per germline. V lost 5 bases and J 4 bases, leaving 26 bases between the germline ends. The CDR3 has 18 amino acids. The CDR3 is CASSTLWAGEYGFTEAFF. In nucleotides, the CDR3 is TGTGCCAGCAGTACCCTCTGGGCAGGGGAATATGGATTCACTGAAGCTTTCTTT.

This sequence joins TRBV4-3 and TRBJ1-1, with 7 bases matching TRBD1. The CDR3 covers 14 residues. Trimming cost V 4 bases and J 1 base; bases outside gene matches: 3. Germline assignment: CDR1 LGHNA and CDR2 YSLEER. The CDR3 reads CASSRNRGNTEAFF. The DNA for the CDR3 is TGCGCCAGCAGCCGGAACAGGGGGAACACTGAAGCTTTCTTT.

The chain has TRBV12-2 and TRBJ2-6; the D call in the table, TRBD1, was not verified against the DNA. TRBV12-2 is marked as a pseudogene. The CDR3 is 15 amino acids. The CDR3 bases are TGTGCAAGTCGCATGGGGCGCTCTGGGGCCAACGTCCTGACTTTC. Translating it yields CASRMGRSGANVLTF.

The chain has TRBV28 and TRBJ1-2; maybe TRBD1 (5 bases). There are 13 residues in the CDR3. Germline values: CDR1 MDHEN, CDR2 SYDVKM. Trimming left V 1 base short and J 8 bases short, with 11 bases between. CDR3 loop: CASSLFARVGYTF. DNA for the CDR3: TGTGCCAGCAGTTTATTTGCCAGGGTCGGCTACACCTTC.

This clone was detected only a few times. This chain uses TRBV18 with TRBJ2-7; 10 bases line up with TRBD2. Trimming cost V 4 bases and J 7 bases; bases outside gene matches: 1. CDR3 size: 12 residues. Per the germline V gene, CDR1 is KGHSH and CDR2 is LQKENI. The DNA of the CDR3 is TGTGCCAGCTCACAACTAGCGGGGGAGCAGTACTTC. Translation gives CASSQLAGEQYF.

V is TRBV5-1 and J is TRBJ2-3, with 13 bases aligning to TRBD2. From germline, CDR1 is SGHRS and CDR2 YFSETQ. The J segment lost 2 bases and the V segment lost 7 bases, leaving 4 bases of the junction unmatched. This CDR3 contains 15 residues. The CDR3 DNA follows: TGCGCCAGCGGGACTAGCGGGGATAACACAGATACGCAGTATTTT. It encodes CASGTSGDNTDTQYF.

The DNA of the CDR3 is TGTGCCACCAGCAGAGATAATCAGCCCCAGCATTTT. Its protein product is CATSRDNQPQHF. The J gene is TRBJ1-5, the V gene TRBV15; D is ambiguous. Germline values: CDR1 LNHNV, CDR2 YYDKDF (reference sequence). The CDR3 is made up of 12 amino acids. With 0 bases removed from V and 4 bases from J, the gap between germline ends came to 1 base.

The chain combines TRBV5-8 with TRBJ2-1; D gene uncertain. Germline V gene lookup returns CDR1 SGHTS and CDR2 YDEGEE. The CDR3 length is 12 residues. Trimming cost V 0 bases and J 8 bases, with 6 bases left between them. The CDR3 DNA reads TGTGCCAGCAGCTTGGCCGGGTATGAGCAGTTCTTC. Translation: CASSLAGYEQFF.

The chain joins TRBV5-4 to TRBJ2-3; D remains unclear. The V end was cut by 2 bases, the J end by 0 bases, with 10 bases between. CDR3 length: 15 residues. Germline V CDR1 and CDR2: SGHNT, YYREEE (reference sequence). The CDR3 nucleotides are TGTGCCAGCAGCTTAGACCGGGCTAGCACAGATACGCAGTATTTT. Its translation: CASSLDRASTDTQYF.

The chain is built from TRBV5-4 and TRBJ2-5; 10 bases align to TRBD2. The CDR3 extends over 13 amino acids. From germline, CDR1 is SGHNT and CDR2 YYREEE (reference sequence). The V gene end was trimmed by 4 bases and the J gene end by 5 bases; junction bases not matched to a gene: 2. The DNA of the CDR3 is TGTGCCAGCAGCGGGACTAGCGTGGAGACCCAGTACTTC. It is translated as CASSGTSVETQYF.

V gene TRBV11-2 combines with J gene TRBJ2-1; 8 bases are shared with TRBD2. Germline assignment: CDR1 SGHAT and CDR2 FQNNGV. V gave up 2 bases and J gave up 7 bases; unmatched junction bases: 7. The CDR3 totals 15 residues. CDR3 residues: CASSLNGGAGNEQFF. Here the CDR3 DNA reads TGTGCCAGCAGCTTAAACGGGGGGGCTGGGAATGAGCAGTTCTTC.

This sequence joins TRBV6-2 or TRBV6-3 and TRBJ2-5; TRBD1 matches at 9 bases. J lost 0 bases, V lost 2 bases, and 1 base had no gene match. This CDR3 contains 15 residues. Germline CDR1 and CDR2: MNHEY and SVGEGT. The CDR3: CASSYRTGDQETQYF. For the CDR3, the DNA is TGTGCCAGCAGTTACCGGACAGGGGACCAAGAGACCCAGTACTTC.

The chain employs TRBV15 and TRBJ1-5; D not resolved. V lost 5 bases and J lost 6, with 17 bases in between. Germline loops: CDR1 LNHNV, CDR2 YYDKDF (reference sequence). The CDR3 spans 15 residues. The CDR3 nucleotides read TGTGCCACCAGCTCGTCACCCTCATGGGGTCAGCCCCAGCATTTT. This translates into CATSSSPSWGQPQHF.